These T cell receptor beta chains were read from a single sample in a study of blood T cell repertoires in COVID-19. Repertoires were generated with immunoSEQ multiplex PCR, while TCRdb's copy carries only in-frame clones and drops some. The data contain more than 85,000 clones, more than 75% of them singletons. The sample was peripheral blood. These receptors came from a man aged 45-60 years with active or convalescent COVID-19. CDR3s include the opening cysteine and the closing phenylalanine or tryptophan. A D gene is named only where the DNA matches it firmly. A row's size may be missing; if present it is once, few, many or a size class.

d_call: TRBD1; clone_size: -; j_call: TRBJ1-1; v_call: TRBV5-1; cdr3_aa: CASSLVQGGNTEAFF; cdr3_nt: TGCGCCAGCAGCCTAGTCCAGGGGGGAAACACTGAAGCTTTCTTT
d_call: TRBD1; clone_size: -; j_call: TRBJ2-5; v_call: TRBV28; cdr3_aa: CASSGTGRGQETQYF; cdr3_nt: TGTGCCAGCAGTGGGACAGGGAGAGGACAAGAGACCCAGTACTTC
d_call: TRBD1; clone_size: -; j_call: TRBJ1-2; v_call: TRBV6-5; cdr3_aa: CASSFTGGEGGYTF; cdr3_nt: TGTGCCAGCAGTTTTACAGGGGGCGAGGGTGGCTACACCTTC
d_call: -; clone_size: -; j_call: TRBJ1-2; v_call: TRBV5-1; cdr3_aa: CASSFGAERGYTF; cdr3_nt: TGCGCCAGCAGCTTTGGGGCGGAGAGGGGCTACACCTTC
d_call: TRBD1; clone_size: -; j_call: TRBJ2-5; v_call: TRBV5-6; cdr3_aa: CASHGTGGLETQYF; cdr3_nt: TGTGCCAGCCACGGGACAGGGGGTTTGGAGACCCAGTACTTC
d_call: -; clone_size: -; j_call: TRBJ2-7; v_call: TRBV16; cdr3_aa: CASSPSGYEQYF; cdr3_nt: TGTGCCAGCAGCCCCTCGGGCTACGAGCAGTACTTC
d_call: -; clone_size: -; j_call: TRBJ2-6; v_call: TRBV18; cdr3_aa: CASSPPSLPALSGANVLTF; cdr3_nt: TGTGCCAGCTCACCACCATCCCTACCCGCCCTCTCTGGGGCCAACGTCCTGACTTTC
d_call: TRBD2; clone_size: -; j_call: TRBJ2-5; v_call: TRBV19; cdr3_aa: CASSSRGGLETQYF; cdr3_nt: TGTGCCAGTAGTTCGCGGGGGGGCCTGGAGACCCAGTACTTC
d_call: TRBD1; clone_size: -; j_call: TRBJ1-3; v_call: TRBV5-1; cdr3_aa: CASSLDPTGGGNTIYF; cdr3_nt: TGCGCCAGCAGCTTGGATCCGACAGGGGGCGGAAACACCATATATTTT
d_call: -; clone_size: -; j_call: TRBJ2-5; v_call: TRBV21-1; cdr3_aa: CASKGARQETQYF; cdr3_nt: TGTGCCAGCAAGGGGGCACGCCAAGAGACCCAGTACTTC
d_call: TRBD1; clone_size: -; j_call: TRBJ2-2; v_call: TRBV3-1/TRBV3-2; cdr3_aa: CASSLGQGLSGELFF; cdr3_nt: TGTGCCAGCAGCCTCGGACAGGGATTAAGCGGGGAGCTGTTTTTT
d_call: -; clone_size: -; j_call: TRBJ1-6; v_call: TRBV13; cdr3_aa: CASSSRQAINSPLHF; cdr3_nt: TGTGCCAGCAGCTCCCGACAGGCCATAAATTCACCCCTCCACTTT
d_call: -; clone_size: once; j_call: TRBJ1-1; v_call: TRBV10-3; cdr3_aa: CAISESTLAALNTEAFF; cdr3_nt: TGTGCCATCAGTGAGTCGACTCTGGCAGCCCTGAACACTGAAGCTTTCTTT
d_call: TRBD1; clone_size: -; j_call: TRBJ1-5; v_call: TRBV7-9; cdr3_aa: CASSLDRTGFEAQHF; cdr3_nt: TGTGCCAGCAGCTTAGACCGGACAGGGTTTGAAGCCCAGCATTTT
d_call: -; clone_size: -; j_call: TRBJ2-5; v_call: TRBV12-3/TRBV12-4; cdr3_aa: CASGREETQYF; cdr3_nt: TGTGCCAGCGGTCGGGAAGAGACCCAGTACTTC
d_call: TRBD2; clone_size: once; j_call: TRBJ2-1; v_call: TRBV19; cdr3_aa: CASRERGPTNNEQFF; cdr3_nt: TGTGCCAGTAGGGAGCGGGGGCCTACCAACAATGAGCAGTTCTTC
d_call: -; clone_size: -; j_call: TRBJ1-2; v_call: TRBV30; cdr3_aa: CAWNPGSTYGYTF; cdr3_nt: TGTGCCTGGAATCCAGGGTCGACCTATGGCTACACCTTC
d_call: -; clone_size: -; j_call: TRBJ2-7; v_call: TRBV7-9; cdr3_aa: CASSPHMGAREQYF; cdr3_nt: TGTGCCAGCAGCCCCCATATGGGGGCGAGGGAGCAGTACTTC
d_call: TRBD2; clone_size: -; j_call: TRBJ2-1; v_call: TRBV7-2; cdr3_aa: CASSSGTSGGEFF; cdr3_nt: TGTGCCAGCAGCTCAGGGACTAGCGGGGGGGAGTTCTTC
d_call: TRBD2; clone_size: -; j_call: TRBJ2-7; v_call: TRBV7-2; cdr3_aa: CASSLAARLAGGRGEQYF; cdr3_nt: TGTGCCAGCAGCTTAGCTGCGCGACTAGCGGGGGGGCGTGGCGAGCAGTACTTC
d_call: TRBD1; clone_size: -; j_call: TRBJ1-2; v_call: TRBV30; cdr3_aa: CAWSKGQGSGYTF; cdr3_nt: TGTGCCTGGAGCAAAGGACAGGGGAGTGGCTACACCTTC
d_call: TRBD2; clone_size: -; j_call: TRBJ2-3; v_call: TRBV19; cdr3_aa: CASSSSGSADTQYF; cdr3_nt: TGTGCCAGTAGTTCTAGCGGTTCGGCAGATACGCAGTATTTT
d_call: TRBD1; clone_size: -; j_call: TRBJ1-3; v_call: TRBV11-2; cdr3_aa: CASSFGTGPGNTIYF; cdr3_nt: TGTGCCAGCAGCTTTGGGACAGGCCCTGGAAACACCATATATTTT
d_call: -; clone_size: few; j_call: TRBJ2-2; v_call: TRBV10-1; cdr3_aa: CASSDPMRNTGELFF; cdr3_nt: TGCGCCAGCAGTGACCCGATGCGGAACACCGGGGAGCTGTTTTTT
d_call: TRBD2; clone_size: -; j_call: TRBJ2-7; v_call: TRBV6-2/TRBV6-3; cdr3_aa: CASSAPPGGGYEQYF; cdr3_nt: TGTGCCAGCAGTGCACCTCCTGGGGGAGGGTACGAGCAGTACTTC
d_call: TRBD2; clone_size: -; j_call: TRBJ2-3; v_call: TRBV4-1; cdr3_aa: CASSQPGLAGGKPSTDTQYF; cdr3_nt: TGCGCCAGCAGCCAGCCGGGACTAGCGGGGGGCAAACCTAGCACAGATACGCAGTATTTT
d_call: -; clone_size: -; j_call: TRBJ1-2; v_call: TRBV25-1; cdr3_aa: CASKWDRGGNYGYTF; cdr3_nt: TGTGCCTCCAAGTGGGATAGGGGCGGTAACTATGGCTACACCTTC
d_call: -; clone_size: -; j_call: TRBJ1-1; v_call: TRBV15; cdr3_aa: CATSTGVTEAFF; cdr3_nt: TGTGCCACCAGCACAGGCGTCACTGAAGCTTTCTTT
d_call: TRBD2; clone_size: -; j_call: TRBJ2-1; v_call: TRBV6-1; cdr3_aa: CASSEALRGDEQFF; cdr3_nt: TGTGCCAGCAGTGAAGCGCTTCGGGGGGATGAGCAGTTCTTC
d_call: TRBD2; clone_size: -; j_call: TRBJ2-5; v_call: TRBV28; cdr3_aa: CASSWRGGWETQYF; cdr3_nt: TGTGCCAGCAGTTGGCGGGGGGGTTGGGAGACCCAGTACTTC
d_call: TRBD1; clone_size: -; j_call: TRBJ1-5; v_call: TRBV6-2/TRBV6-3; cdr3_aa: CASSYGQGATYSNQPQHF; cdr3_nt: TGTGCCAGCAGCTATGGACAGGGGGCTACCTATAGCAATCAGCCCCAGCATTTT
d_call: TRBD1; clone_size: -; j_call: TRBJ1-4; v_call: TRBV11-2; cdr3_aa: CASAVDRGYEKLFF; cdr3_nt: TGTGCCAGCGCGGTGGACAGGGGTTATGAAAAACTGTTTTTT
d_call: TRBD2; clone_size: -; j_call: TRBJ2-2; v_call: TRBV7-9; cdr3_aa: CASRERWLAGSGELFF; cdr3_nt: TGTGCCAGCAGGGAAAGATGGCTAGCGGGGTCCGGGGAGCTGTTTTTT
d_call: TRBD1; clone_size: once; j_call: TRBJ2-7; v_call: TRBV6-5; cdr3_aa: CASSYAQGDYEQYF; cdr3_nt: TGTGCCAGCAGTTACGCCCAGGGGGACTACGAGCAGTACTTC
d_call: TRBD1; clone_size: -; j_call: TRBJ1-1; v_call: TRBV5-6; cdr3_aa: CASSKGQLNTEAFF; cdr3_nt: TGTGCCAGCAGCAAGGGACAGTTGAACACTGAAGCTTTCTTT
d_call: -; clone_size: -; j_call: TRBJ1-1; v_call: TRBV3-1/TRBV3-2; cdr3_aa: CASSQGQSNTEAFF; cdr3_nt: TGTGCCAGCAGCCAAGGACAGTCGAACACTGAAGCTTTCTTT
d_call: TRBD2; clone_size: -; j_call: TRBJ2-3; v_call: TRBV6-4; cdr3_aa: CASSDVASGGTDTQYF; cdr3_nt: TGTGCCAGCAGTGACGTTGCTAGCGGGGGCACAGATACGCAGTATTTT
d_call: -; clone_size: -; j_call: TRBJ1-1; v_call: TRBV10-2; cdr3_aa: CASSEVKTGQNTEAFF; cdr3_nt: TGCGCCAGCAGTGAGGTCAAGACAGGCCAAAACACTGAAGCTTTCTTT
d_call: -; clone_size: -; j_call: TRBJ2-2; v_call: TRBV9; cdr3_aa: CASSVGTANTGELFF; cdr3_nt: TGTGCCAGCAGCGTAGGCACAGCGAACACCGGGGAGCTGTTTTTT